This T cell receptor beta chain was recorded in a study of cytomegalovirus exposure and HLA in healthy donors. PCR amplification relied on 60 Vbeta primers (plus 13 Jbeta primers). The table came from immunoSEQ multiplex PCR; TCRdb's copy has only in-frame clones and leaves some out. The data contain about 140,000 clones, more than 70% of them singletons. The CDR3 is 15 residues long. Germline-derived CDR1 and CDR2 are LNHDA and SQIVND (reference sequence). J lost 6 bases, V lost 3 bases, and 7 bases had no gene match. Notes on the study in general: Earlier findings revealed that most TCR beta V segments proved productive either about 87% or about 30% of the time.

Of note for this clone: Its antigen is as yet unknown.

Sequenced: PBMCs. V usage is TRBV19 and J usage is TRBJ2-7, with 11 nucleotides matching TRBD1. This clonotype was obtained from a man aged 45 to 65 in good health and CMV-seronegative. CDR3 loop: CASSIFRGTGGEQYF. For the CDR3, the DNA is TGTGCCAGTAGTATCTTTCGCGGGACAGGGGGCGAGCAGTACTTC.